This T cell receptor (beta chain) emerged from a study of Graves' ophthalmopathy and Graves' hyperthyroidism. About the research overall: Before any treatment, peripheral blood was taken at the initial diagnosis.

RNA served as the template for amplifying TCR beta CDR3 regions. The authors performed first-round RT-PCR with HTBI primers and then a second-round multiplex PCR. TCRdb itself ran the multiplex PCR reads through MiXCR, one entry per CDR3 protein. The data contain roughly 610,000 distinct CDR3 sequences, roughly 20% of them seen just once; the ten biggest clones take up about 6.6%. This clonotype was counted many times. The CDR3 has 15 amino acids. V was shortened by 4 bases and J by 3 bases, with 16 bases between the two germline ends. Germline CDR1 is LNHNV and CDR2 is YYDKDF (reference sequence). Sequencing was performed on peripheral blood. The clonotype comes from a woman between 18 and 29 years old with stable Graves' hyperthyroidism. Some clones in this sample may be carry-over from other donors' samples. The V and J genes are TRBV15 and TRBJ2-7; the D is unclear. DNA for the CDR3: TGTGCCACCAGCATCACAAGGGAAGCAATCTACGAGCAGTACTTC. Its protein product is CATSITREAIYEQYF.